This T cell receptor (beta chain) came from a study of blood T cell repertoires in COVID-19. Assay used: immunoSEQ multiplex PCR; TCRdb lists only in-frame clones, some missing. The data show about 270,000 clones, with roughly 90% seen just once and under 2.5% held by the top ten. CDR1 and CDR2 from the germline V gene are SEHNR and FQNEAQ (reference sequence). Trimming took 5 bases from V and 7 from J; bases not matched to a gene: 4. The CDR3 length is 15 residues. The origin of this receptor is a woman aged 55-69 years who had recovered from COVID-19. This chain joins TRBV7-9 and TRBJ2-1; 14 nucleotides line up with TRBD2. The source material was PBMCs or T cells enriched from blood (not recorded which). As DNA, the CDR3 is TGTGCCAGCAGCACCGGGACTAGCGGGAGTAATGAGCAGTTCTTC. As protein: CASSTGTSGSNEQFF.